Each of the 19 T cell receptor beta chains below was sequenced from the same sample in a study of response to subunit inactivated influenza vaccine. Each CDR3 protein gets one entry after TCRdb re-called the RT-PCR reads with MiXCR. The sample lists 300,000 to 350,000 distinct CDR3 sequences; about 20% were seen once. The specimen comprised PBMCs from blood, sampled less than 22 months after vaccination. Receptors originate from a man between 50 and 69 years old who received an inactivated influenza vaccine.

The J gene is TRBJ1-4, the V gene TRBV7-9; 7 bases match TRBD1. Germline V gene sequence: CDR1 SEHNR, CDR2 FQNEAQ (reference sequence). The length of the CDR3 is 15 residues. V was clipped by 5 bases and J by 3 bases; unmatched bases: 6. The CDR3 DNA reads TGTGCCAGCAGCCAGGGGGGGAGCTCTAATGAAAAACTGTTTTTT. Its protein is CASSQGGSSNEKLFF.

The rearrangement links TRBV4-2 to TRBJ2-3; either TRBD1 or TRBD2 may fit D (6 bases each). Germline V lookup: CDR1 LGHNA, CDR2 YNFKEQ. Trimming removed 1 base at V and 4 bases at J, with 9 bases between. This CDR3 region has 14 residues. The CDR3 protein is CASSQAGGADTQYF. CDR3 DNA: TGTGCCAGCAGCCAAGCCGGGGGCGCAGATACGCAGTATTTT.

The chain is built from TRBV14 and TRBJ2-1; the match to TRBD2 covers 15 bases. The germline V gene has CDR1 SGHDN and CDR2 FVKESK. CDR3 length equals 16 residues. The V segment lost 5 bases and the J segment 7 bases; nucleotides outside the gene matches: 6. The CDR3 DNA reads as TGTGCCAGCAGCTATTGGACTAGCGGGAGGGGGAATGAGCAGTTCTTC. Its protein product is CASSYWTSGRGNEQFF.

The rearrangement links TRBV20-1 to TRBJ1-4; no clear D. V was pared by 5 bases and J by 8 bases, with 18 bases between. Germline CDR1 is DFQATT and CDR2 is SNEGSKA (reference sequence). The CDR3 totals 14 residues. DNA of the CDR3: TGCAGTGCTCTTTACCCGGGGTTCGGGGAAAAACTGTTTTTT. Its translation: CSALYPGFGEKLFF.

This chain links TRBV12-3 or TRBV12-4 with TRBJ2-7; possibly TRBD1 for D (7 bases). Trimming removed 5 bases from V and 5 bases from J, with 19 bases in between. CDR3 length: 15 amino acids. CDR3 DNA: TGTGCCAGCAGTCCAGGGGGGTTGGGGGGCCACGAGCAGTACTTC. This gives the protein CASSPGGLGGHEQYF.

This clonotype was seen more than once but under ten times. J is TRBJ2-2 and V is TRBV5-4; D may be TRBD1 or TRBD2 (5 bases each). The CDR3 loop spans 15 amino acids. V lost 0 bases and J 2 bases, leaving 8 bases between the germline ends. Germline CDR1 is SGHNT and CDR2 is YYREEE (reference sequence). This CDR3 reads CASSLVGPNTGELFF. CDR3 sequence (DNA): TGTGCCAGCAGCTTGGTGGGACCAAACACCGGGGAGCTGTTTTTT.

The chain employs TRBV5-1 and TRBJ2-2; 8 bases agree with TRBD1. The junction had 5 bases not matched to a gene; V was cut back by 0 bases and J by 1 base. Germline-derived CDR1 and CDR2 are SGHRS and YFSETQ. CDR3 size: 17 residues. The CDR3 region has the DNA TGCGCCAGCAGCTTGGCTGGACAGGGAGGGAACACCGGGGAGCTGTTTTTT. The encoded protein is CASSLAGQGGNTGELFF.

The gene calls are TRBV6-2 or TRBV6-3 and TRBJ2-1; TRBD2 aligns across 8 bases. The germline gives CDR1 MNHEY, CDR2 SVGEGT. The CDR3 extends over 12 amino acids. V lost 8 bases and J lost 9; bases outside the gene matches: 6. Here the CDR3 DNA reads TGTGCCAGCCGTCGGGAGGGCCCTGAGCAGTTCTTC. Encoded protein: CASRREGPEQFF.

The table lists this clonotype with a few counts. The chain uses TRBV20-1 and TRBJ2-7; 8 nucleotides agree with TRBD2. This CDR3 has 15 residues. Unmatched junction bases numbered 11, after V lost 3 bases and J lost 4 bases. Germline CDR1 is DFQATT and CDR2 is SNEGSKA (reference sequence). The CDR3 spells CSASPSWSSGYEQYF. CDR3 coding DNA: TGCAGTGCTAGCCCTTCGTGGTCTAGCGGGTACGAGCAGTACTTC.

This clonotype was seen more than once but under ten times. The chain combines TRBV5-1 with TRBJ2-5; D gene ambiguous. V was pared by 4 bases and J by 5 bases, with 9 bases between. CDR1 and CDR2 (germline): SGHRS, YFSETQ. The CDR3 spans 12 residues. For the CDR3, the DNA is TGCGCCAGCAGCCAAAATTCTGAGACCCAGTACTTC. Protein sequence: CASSQNSETQYF. Supplemented by reference TRBV5-1 and TRBJ2-5, the full variable domain reads KAGVTQTPRYLIKTRGQQVTLSCSPISGHRSVSWYQQTPGQGLQFLFEYFSETQRNKGNFPGRFSGRQFSNSRSEMNVSTLELGDSALYLCASSQNSETQYFGPGTRLLVL.

The chain links TRBV3-1 to TRBJ1-2; D unclear. CDR3 length: 13 amino acids. CDR1 and CDR2 (germline): LGHDT, YNNKEL (reference sequence). V shed 4 bases and J shed 0 bases, with 6 bases lying between them. Here the CDR3 reads CASSPRTNYGYTF. The CDR3 DNA is TGTGCCAGCAGCCCAAGGACTAACTATGGCTACACCTTC.

The J gene is TRBJ2-3, the V gene TRBV2; no definite D call. V lost 4 bases and J 8 bases, leaving 10 bases between the germline ends. Germline V CDR1 and CDR2: SNHLY, FYNNEI. CDR3 length: 12 residues. In nucleotides, the CDR3 is TGTGCCAGCAGTGCTCCCGAGGTTACGCAGTATTTT. This gives the protein CASSAPEVTQYF.

The CDR3 DNA sequence: TGTGCCAGCACCCCATTCGGGAGTGTCTATGGCTACACCTTC. This sequence encodes CASTPFGSVYGYTF. This chain joins TRBV6-1 and TRBJ1-2; D remains unclear. The CDR3 totals 14 residues. Trimming cost V 7 bases and J 4 bases, with 16 bases left between them. Germline V gene sequence: CDR1 MNHNS, CDR2 SASEGT.

This clonotype has a single count. The germline gene is not matched at one end of the junction; a read error may be the cause. The chain employs TRBV6-1 and TRBJ1-1; the match to TRBD1 covers 12 bases. CDR3 length: 16 amino acids. Germline CDR1 reads MNHNS; CDR2 reads SASEGT. This CDR3 is CASSGYPGQGATEALF. The DNA for the CDR3 is TGTGCCAGCAGTGGTTATCCGGGACAGGGGGCCACTGAAGCTTTATTT.

With respect to this clonotype: A much larger clone is a single base away; this may be a read error. The V gene is TRBV2, the J gene TRBJ2-1; TRBD1 agrees at 7 bases. CDR1 SNHLY and CDR2 FYNNEI come from the germline V gene. The CDR3 has 15 residues. The DNA of the CDR3 is TGTGCCAGCAGTGTTTTTGAGGGGGCCGGGAATGAGCAGTTATTC. Protein sequence: CASSVFEGAGNEQLF. The full variable domain, rest sourced from reference TRBV2 and TRBJ2-1, is EPEVTQTPSHQVTQMGQEVILRCVPISNHLYFYWYRQILGQKVEFLVSFYNNEISEKSEIFDDQFSVERPDGSNFTLKIRSTKLEDSAMYFCASSVFEGAGNEQLFGPGTRLTVL.

This clonotype was detected a few times. The rearrangement uses TRBV6-5 and TRBJ2-2; D remains unclear. Deletions cut 2 bases from V and 4 bases from J, with 5 bases between. CDR1 MNHEY and CDR2 SVGAGI come from the germline V gene. This CDR3 has 13 amino acids. CDR3 DNA sequence: TGTGCCAGCAGTTACGGCGTCACCGGGGAGCTGTTTTTT. Residues: CASSYGVTGELFF.

This clonotype has ten or more counts. The chain has TRBV10-3 and TRBJ1-2, with no clear D. The V end was cut by 7 bases, the J end by 2 bases, with 11 bases between. This CDR3 region has 13 residues. Germline V gene lookup returns CDR1 ENHRY and CDR2 SYGVKD. This chain's CDR3 is CAINIDGNYGYTF. CDR3 nucleotides: TGTGCCATCAATATTGACGGGAACTATGGCTACACCTTC.

This clonotype was seen just once. This chain uses TRBV5-1 with TRBJ2-6, with D perhaps TRBD2 (6 bases). Trimming stripped 4 bases from V and 2 bases from J, with 22 bases between. The germline CDR1 and CDR2 sequences are SGHRS and YFSETQ. The CDR3 loop spans 19 amino acids. CDR3 coding DNA: TGCGCCAGCAGCCCGCTAGGCTTATCGACGGGGGCTGGGGCCAACGTCCTGACTTTC. This translates into CASSPLGLSTGAGANVLTF.

Remarks on this clonotype: Sequence at one end of the junction differs from germline and may be a read error. The chain recombines TRBV7-9 with TRBJ2-5; possibly TRBD2 for D (6 bases). Germline CDR1 is SEHNR and CDR2 is FQNEAQ (reference sequence). This CDR3 is 14 amino acids long. Here the CDR3 reads CASSLLATRESQYF. Here the CDR3 DNA reads TGTGCCAGCAGCTTACTAGCGACAAGAGAGTCCCAGTACTTC. The whole variable domain, filled in from reference TRBV7-9 and TRBJ2-5, reads DTGVSQNPRHKITKRGQNVTFRCDPISEHNRLYWYRQTLGQGPEFLTYFQNEAQLEKSRLLSDRFSAERPKGSFSTLEIQRTEQGDSAMYLCASSLLATRESQYFGPGTRLLVL.